The clone carrying this T cell receptor (beta chain) was picked up a small number of times. Its matching antigen is unknown. A single record per CDR3 protein comes from TCRdb applying MiXCR to the 5' RACE reads. The table has some 660,000 distinct CDR3 sequences, approximately 9% seen once. CDR3 length: 14 residues. Germline V gives CDR1 LNHNV, CDR2 YYDKDF (reference sequence). Trimming removed 3 bases at V and 0 bases at J, with 8 bases between. The data were obtained in a study of identical twins. Study outcomes and limitations: A partial confounding effect on zero-insertion analyses could come from invariant MAIT and iNKT cells. Compared with models, monozygotic twins showed more out-of-frame TCR alpha sharing.

These data were also reused for a study on yellow fever vaccine responses in identical twins.

The sequence was obtained from a woman younger than 30 in good health. This chain links TRBV15 with TRBJ1-1; D gene ambiguous. Sequences were obtained from PBMCs. CDR3: CATSSFVLNTEAFF. The DNA of the CDR3 is TGTGCCACCAGCAGTTTCGTCCTGAACACTGAAGCTTTCTTT.